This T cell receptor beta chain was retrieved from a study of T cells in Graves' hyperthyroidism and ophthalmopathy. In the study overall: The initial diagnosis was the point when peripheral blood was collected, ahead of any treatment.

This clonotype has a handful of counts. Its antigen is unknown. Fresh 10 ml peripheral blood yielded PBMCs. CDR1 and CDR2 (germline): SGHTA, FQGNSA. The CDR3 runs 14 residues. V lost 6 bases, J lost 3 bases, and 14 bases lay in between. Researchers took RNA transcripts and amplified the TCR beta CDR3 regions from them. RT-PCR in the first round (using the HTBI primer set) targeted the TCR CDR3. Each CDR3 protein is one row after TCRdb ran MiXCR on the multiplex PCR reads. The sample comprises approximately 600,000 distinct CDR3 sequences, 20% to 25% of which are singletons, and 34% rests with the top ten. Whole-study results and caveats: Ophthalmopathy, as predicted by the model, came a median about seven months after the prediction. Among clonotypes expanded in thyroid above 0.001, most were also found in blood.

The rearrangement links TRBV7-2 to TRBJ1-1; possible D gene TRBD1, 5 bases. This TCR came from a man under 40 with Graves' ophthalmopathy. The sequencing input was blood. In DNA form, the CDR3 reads TGTGCCAGCAGATTAAGGGAGGGGCACACTGAAGCTTTCTTT. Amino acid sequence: CASRLREGHTEAFF.